This TCR beta chain appears in the sequencing data of a study of vaccination and CD4 T cells after COVID-19. Study overall: Taking of post-vaccine samples occurred a median approximately 72 days after dose two (range 14 to 241).

The Oncomine TCR Beta short-read assay was what sequenced the DNA obtained from cultured CD4+ T cells. TCRdb recomputed calls from the PCR reads with MiXCR, one row per CDR3 protein. The sample holds about 5,200 distinct CDR3 sequences, about 32% seen once. As regards this clonotype: Its cognate antigen is unknown.

This sample's treatment: roughly nine-day PBMC culture with coronavirus spike peptide pools or control peptides (ViraFEST assay). The CDR3 covers 16 residues. Looked up from germline, CDR1 is DFQATT and CDR2 is SNEGSKA (reference sequence). The ends were cut back, 3 bases at V and 2 bases at J, with 20 bases in the middle. This sequence joins TRBV20-1 and TRBJ2-7; D unclear. This specimen consisted of CD4+ T cells from blood, cultured in vitro, obtained after SARS-CoV-2 vaccination. This TCR came from a human donor who had recovered from COVID-19. Written as DNA, the CDR3 is TGCAGTGCTAGTGGGTCGGGCAGCCTCGTCACCTACGAGCAGTACTTC. Translated, it gives CSASGSGSLVTYEQYF.